This T cell receptor beta chain was observed in a study of prognosis after radiotherapy for stage I lung cancer. The wider study: Newly diagnosed primary stage I lung tumors were present in 14 to 15 patients, and oligometastatic NSCLC after surgical resection of the primary tumor was present in several patients.

A volume of around 6 milliliters of peripheral blood was collected by draw at each of two time points. Researchers used two-round multiplex PCR to amplify TCR beta CDR3 starting from genomic DNA. Amplification during the initial PCR round employed primers specific to each TRBV and TRBJ gene. PCR proceeded to a second round, and that round used universal primers. In TCRdb, the multiplex PCR reads were re-called with MiXCR into one record per CDR3 protein. The sample includes about 36,000 distinct CDR3 sequences, nearly 35% of them seen just once. The CDR3 has 11 residues. Germline V gene data show CDR1 as MNHEY and CDR2 as SVGEGT. V dropped 4 bases and J dropped 7 bases, with 5 bases sitting between them.

This clonotype originated in a donor aged 50 or older with non-small cell lung cancer. The material was PBMCs, obtained before or after stereotactic body radiation therapy (not recorded which). The chain combines TRBV6-2 or TRBV6-3 with TRBJ2-1; D is undetermined. The CDR3 DNA sequence: TGTGCCAGCAGTTTGGAAAATGAGCAGTTCTTC. Protein: CASSLENEQFF.